This T cell receptor (beta chain) originates from a study of blood T cell repertoires in COVID-19. For the study at large: T cells, B-cell-depleted T cells, or PBMCs supplied cDNA or gDNA.

This CDR3 is built from 13 residues. After removal of 7 bases from V and 8 bases from J, the junction contained 7 bases not matched to a gene. Some clones are missing from TCRdb's copy, which holds only in-frame ones; the method was immunoSEQ multiplex PCR. The profile shows some 250,000 clones, 80% to 90% of them singletons. Cohort 3 recovery required two negative PCRs, clearance, or symptom resolution. The chain recombines TRBV12-3 or TRBV12-4 with TRBJ1-4, with TRBD1 matching 7 bases. The receptor was isolated from a woman in her 50s who had recovered from COVID-19. The sequencing input was PBMCs or T cells enriched from blood (not recorded which). The CDR3 region is CASKDRSREKLFF. CDR3 DNA: TGTGCCAGCAAGGACAGGTCACGGGAAAAACTGTTTTTT.